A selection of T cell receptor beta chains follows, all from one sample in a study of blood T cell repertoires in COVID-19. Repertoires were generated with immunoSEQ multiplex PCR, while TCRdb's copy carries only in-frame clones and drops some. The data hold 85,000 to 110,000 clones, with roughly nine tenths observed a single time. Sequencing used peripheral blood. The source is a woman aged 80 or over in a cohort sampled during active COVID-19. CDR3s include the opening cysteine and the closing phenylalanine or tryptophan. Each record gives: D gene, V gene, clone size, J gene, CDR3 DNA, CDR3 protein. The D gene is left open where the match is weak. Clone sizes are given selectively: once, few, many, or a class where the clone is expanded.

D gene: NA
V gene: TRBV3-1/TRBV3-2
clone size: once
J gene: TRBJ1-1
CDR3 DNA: TGTGCCAGCAGCCAAGAAGGGAGGAACACTGAAGCTTTCTTT
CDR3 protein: CASSQEGRNTEAFF

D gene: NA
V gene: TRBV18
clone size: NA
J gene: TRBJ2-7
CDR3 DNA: TGTGCCAGCTCACCCAACGGGGTCTCCTACGAGCAGTACTTC
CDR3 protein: CASSPNGVSYEQYF

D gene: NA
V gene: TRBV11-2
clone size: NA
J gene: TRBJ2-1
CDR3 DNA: TGTGCCAGCAGCTTAAACAGGGACTACAATGAGCAGTTCTTC
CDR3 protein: CASSLNRDYNEQFF

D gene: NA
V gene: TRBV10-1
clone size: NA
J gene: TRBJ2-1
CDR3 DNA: TGCGCCAGCAGTATTGACAGGGGAGGGACGGGCGAGCAGTTCTTC
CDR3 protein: CASSIDRGGTGEQFF

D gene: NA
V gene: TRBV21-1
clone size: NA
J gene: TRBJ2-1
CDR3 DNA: TGTGCCAGCAGCAAAGTCGTAATAGCGGGGCCCCAAGGGTATGAGCAGTTCTTC
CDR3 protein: CASSKVVIAGPQGYEQFF

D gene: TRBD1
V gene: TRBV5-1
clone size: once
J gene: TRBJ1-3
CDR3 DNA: TGCGCCAGCAGCCCGCAGACAGGGCGGATGGACACCATATATTTT
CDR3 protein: CASSPQTGRMDTIYF

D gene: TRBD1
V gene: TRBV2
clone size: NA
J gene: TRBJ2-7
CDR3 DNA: TGTGCCAGCAGTGTACAGGGGGGCTACGAGCAGTACTTC
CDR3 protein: CASSVQGGYEQYF

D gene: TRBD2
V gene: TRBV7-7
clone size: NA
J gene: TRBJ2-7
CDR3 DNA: TGTGCTAGCAGCCCCGGACTAGCGGACCTTGGGGAGCAGTACTTC
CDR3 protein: CASSPGLADLGEQYF

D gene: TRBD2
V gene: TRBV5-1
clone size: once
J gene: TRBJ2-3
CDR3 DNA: TGCGCCAGCACTACTAGCGGGGGCCCCACAGATACGCAGTATTTT
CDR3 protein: CASTTSGGPTDTQYF

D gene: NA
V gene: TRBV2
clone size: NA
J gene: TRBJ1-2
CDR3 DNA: TGTGCCAGCAGTAATAGGGGGACGAACTATGGCTACACCTTC
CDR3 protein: CASSNRGTNYGYTF

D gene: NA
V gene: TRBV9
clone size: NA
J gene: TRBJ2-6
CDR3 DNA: TGTGCCAGCAGCCCCCACACCGGATGGAGACCTGGGGCCAACGTCCTGACTTTC
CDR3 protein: CASSPHTGWRPGANVLTF

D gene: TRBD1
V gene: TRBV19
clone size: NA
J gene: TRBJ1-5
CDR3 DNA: TGTGCCAGTAGTATATTGGGGACAGGGGGCGTTAGAGGCAATCAGCCCCAGCATTTT
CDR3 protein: CASSILGTGGVRGNQPQHF

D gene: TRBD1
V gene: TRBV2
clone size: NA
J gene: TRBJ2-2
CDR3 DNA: TGTGCCAGCAACAAGGGGACAGCGAACACCGGGGAGCTGTTTTTT
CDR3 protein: CASNKGTANTGELFF

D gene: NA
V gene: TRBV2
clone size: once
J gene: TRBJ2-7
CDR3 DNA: TGTGCCAGTCATCTGGACACCTACGAGCAGTACTTC
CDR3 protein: CASHLDTYEQYF

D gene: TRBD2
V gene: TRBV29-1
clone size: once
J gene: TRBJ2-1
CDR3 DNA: TGCAGCGTGTACGGGACTAGTAAGTTCTTC
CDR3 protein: CSVYGTSKFF